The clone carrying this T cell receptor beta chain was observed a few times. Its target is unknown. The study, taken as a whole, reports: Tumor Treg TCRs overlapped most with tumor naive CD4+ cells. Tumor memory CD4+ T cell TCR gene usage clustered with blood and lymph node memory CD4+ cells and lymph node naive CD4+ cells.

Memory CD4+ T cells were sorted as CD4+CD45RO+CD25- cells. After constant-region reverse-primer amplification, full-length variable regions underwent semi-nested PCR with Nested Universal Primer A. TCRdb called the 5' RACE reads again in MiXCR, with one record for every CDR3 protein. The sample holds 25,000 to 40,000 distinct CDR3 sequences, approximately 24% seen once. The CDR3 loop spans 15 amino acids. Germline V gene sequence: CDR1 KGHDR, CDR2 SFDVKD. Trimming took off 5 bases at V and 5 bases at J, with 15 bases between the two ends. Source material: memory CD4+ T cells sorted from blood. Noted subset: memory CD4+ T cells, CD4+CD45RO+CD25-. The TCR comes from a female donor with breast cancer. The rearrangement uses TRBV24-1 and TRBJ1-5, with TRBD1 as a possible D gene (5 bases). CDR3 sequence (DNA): TGTGCCACCAGTGCGGGCGGGACGGGGTATCAGCCCCAGCATTTT. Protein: CATSAGGTGYQPQHF.